This T cell receptor (beta chain) appears in the sequencing data of a study of blood T cell repertoires in COVID-19. Allocation to cohorts depended on clinical history reported by the participants. Germline CDR1 is MGHRA and CDR2 is YSYEKL. Trimming cost V 3 bases and J 6 bases; bases outside gene matches: 11. The CDR3 spans 16 residues. Libraries were prepared by immunoSEQ multiplex PCR; TCRdb keeps only in-frame clonotypes and omits some of them. The sample shows hundreds of thousands of clones, about 90% of them seen only once. Input material: PBMCs or T cells enriched from blood (not recorded which). V is TRBV4-1 and J is TRBJ1-3; TRBD1 matches 7 bases. This sequence originates from a woman aged 30 to 39 who had recovered from COVID-19. The CDR3 sequence is CASSHSLGTDVNTIYF. The DNA for the CDR3 is TGCGCCAGCAGCCACAGCTTGGGGACAGATGTAAACACCATATATTTT.